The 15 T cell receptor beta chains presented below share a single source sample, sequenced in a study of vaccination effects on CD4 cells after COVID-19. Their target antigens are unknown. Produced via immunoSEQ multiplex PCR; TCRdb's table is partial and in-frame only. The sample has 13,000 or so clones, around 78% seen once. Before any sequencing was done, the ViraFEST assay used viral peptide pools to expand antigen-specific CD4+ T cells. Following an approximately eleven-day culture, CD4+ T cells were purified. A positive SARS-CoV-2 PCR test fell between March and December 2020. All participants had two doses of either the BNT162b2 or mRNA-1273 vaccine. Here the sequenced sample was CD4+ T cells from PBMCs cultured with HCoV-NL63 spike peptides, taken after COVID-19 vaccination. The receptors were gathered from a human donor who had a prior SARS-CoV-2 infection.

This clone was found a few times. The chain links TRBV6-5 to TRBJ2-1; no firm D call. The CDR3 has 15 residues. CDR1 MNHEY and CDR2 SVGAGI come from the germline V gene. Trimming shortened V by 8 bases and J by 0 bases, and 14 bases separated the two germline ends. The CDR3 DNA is TGTGCCAGCCGCAAGTGGGTCAGCTCCTACAATGAGCAGTTCTTC. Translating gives CASRKWVSSYNEQFF.

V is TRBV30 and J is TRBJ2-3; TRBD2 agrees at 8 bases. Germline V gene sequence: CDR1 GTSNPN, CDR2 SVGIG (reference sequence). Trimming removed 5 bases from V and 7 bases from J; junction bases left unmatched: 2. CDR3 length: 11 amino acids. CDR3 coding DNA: TGTGCCTGGGCGGGAGGTAATACGCAGTATTTT. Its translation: CAWAGGNTQYF.

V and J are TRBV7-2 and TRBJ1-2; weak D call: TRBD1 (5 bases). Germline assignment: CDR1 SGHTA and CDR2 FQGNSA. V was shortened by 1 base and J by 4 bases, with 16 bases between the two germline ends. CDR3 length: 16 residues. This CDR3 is CASSLGGYRGSYGYTF. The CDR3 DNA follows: TGTGCCAGCAGCTTAGGAGGTTACCGGGGGAGCTATGGCTACACCTTC.

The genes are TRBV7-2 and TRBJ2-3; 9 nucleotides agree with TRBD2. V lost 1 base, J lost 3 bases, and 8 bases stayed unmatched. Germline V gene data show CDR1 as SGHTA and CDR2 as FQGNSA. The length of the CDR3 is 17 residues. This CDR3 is CASSLGAGGGPTDTQYF. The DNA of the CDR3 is TGTGCCAGCAGCTTAGGTGCGGGAGGGGGCCCGACAGATACGCAGTATTTT.

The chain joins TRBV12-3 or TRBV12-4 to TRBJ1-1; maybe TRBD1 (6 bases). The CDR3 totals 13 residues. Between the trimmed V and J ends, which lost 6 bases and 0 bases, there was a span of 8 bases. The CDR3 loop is CASRRDMNTEAFF. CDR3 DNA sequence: TGTGCCAGCAGGAGGGACATGAACACTGAAGCTTTCTTT.

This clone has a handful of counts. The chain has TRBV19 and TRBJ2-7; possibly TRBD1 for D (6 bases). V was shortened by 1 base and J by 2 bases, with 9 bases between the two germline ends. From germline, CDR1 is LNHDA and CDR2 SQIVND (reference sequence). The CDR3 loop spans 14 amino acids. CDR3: CASSIGTEPYEQYF. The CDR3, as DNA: TGTGCCAGTAGTATAGGGACAGAACCCTACGAGCAGTACTTC.

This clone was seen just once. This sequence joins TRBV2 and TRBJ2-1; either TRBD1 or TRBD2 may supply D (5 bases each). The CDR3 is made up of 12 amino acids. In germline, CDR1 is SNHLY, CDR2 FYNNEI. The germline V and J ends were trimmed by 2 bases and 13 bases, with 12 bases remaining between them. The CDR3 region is CASSERGNRQFF. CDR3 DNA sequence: TGTGCCAGCAGTGAACGGGGCAATAGACAGTTCTTC.

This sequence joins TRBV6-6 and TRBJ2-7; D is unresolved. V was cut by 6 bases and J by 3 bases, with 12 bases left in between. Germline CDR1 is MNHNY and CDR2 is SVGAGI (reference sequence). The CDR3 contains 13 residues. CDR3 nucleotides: TGTGCCAGCAGGGCGAACAGATACTACGAGCAGTACTTC. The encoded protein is CASRANRYYEQYF.

CDR3 in amino acids: CASSQGHLAGLIYEQYF. DNA for the CDR3: TGCGCCAGCAGCCAAGGACACCTAGCGGGATTGATCTACGAGCAGTACTTC. The chain joins TRBV4-1 to TRBJ2-7; 9 bases align to TRBD2. The CDR3 extends over 17 amino acids. From germline, CDR1 is MGHRA and CDR2 YSYEKL. V lost 1 base, J lost 3 bases, and 10 bases stayed unmatched.

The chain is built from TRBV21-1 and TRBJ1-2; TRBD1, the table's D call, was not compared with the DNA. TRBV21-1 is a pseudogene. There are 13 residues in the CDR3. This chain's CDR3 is CASSKLRGRGYTF. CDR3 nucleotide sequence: TGTGCCAGCAGCAAACTCAGGGGGCGCGGCTACACCTTC.

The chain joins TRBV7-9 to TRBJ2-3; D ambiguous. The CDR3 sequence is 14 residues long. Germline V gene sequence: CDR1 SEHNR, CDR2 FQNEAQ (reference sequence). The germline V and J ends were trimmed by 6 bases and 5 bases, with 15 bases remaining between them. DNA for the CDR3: TGTGCCAGCAGGAAAACAAAGGGCGGAGATACGCAGTATTTT. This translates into CASRKTKGGDTQYF.

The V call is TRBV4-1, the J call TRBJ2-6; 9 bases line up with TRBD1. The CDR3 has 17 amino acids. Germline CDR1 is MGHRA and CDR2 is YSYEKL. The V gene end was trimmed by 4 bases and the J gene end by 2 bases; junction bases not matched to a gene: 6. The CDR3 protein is CASSLKGQGTGANVLTF. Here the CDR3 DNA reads TGCGCCAGCAGCCTGAAGGGACAGGGCACTGGGGCCAACGTCCTGACTTTC.

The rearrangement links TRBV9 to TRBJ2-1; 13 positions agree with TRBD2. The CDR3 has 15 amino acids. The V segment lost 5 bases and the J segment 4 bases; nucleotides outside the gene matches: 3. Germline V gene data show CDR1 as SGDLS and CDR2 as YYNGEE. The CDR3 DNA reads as TGTGCCAGCAGTGCGACTAGCGGGGGGTACAATGAGCAGTTCTTC. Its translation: CASSATSGGYNEQFF.

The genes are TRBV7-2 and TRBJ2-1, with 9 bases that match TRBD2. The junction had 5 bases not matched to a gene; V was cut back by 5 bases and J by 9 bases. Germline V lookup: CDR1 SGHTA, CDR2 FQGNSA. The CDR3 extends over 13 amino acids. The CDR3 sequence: CASSPGLAGEQFF. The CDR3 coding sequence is TGTGCCAGCAGCCCGGGACTAGCCGGTGAGCAGTTCTTC.

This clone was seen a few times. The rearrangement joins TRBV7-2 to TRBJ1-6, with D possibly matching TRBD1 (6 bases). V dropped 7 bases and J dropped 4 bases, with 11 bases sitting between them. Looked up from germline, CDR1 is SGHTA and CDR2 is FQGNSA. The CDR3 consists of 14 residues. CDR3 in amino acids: CASTQDRYNSPLHF. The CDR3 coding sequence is TGTGCCAGCACCCAGGACAGATATAATTCACCCCTCCACTTT.